This T cell receptor (beta chain) emerged from a study of T cells in women clearing cervical HPV infection. Overall study: Controls were women whose single incident HPV16 infection cleared within 12 months without precancer or cancer. Cases' blood sampling followed lesion detection by median roughly 150 days (90 to 200). Study-wide points: TRBV6-7 abundance was lower in cases than controls (0.11% versus 0.16%).

Generated by immunoSEQ multiplex PCR, the TCRdb table keeps only in-frame clones and is missing some. In total, the table holds some 31,000 clones. Turning to this clone: Antigen specificity is unknown. The read gets to within 3 residues of the CDR3 end, and the germline J gene fills in the rest.

The CDR3 runs to 15 residues. Looked up from germline, CDR1 is SGHRS and CDR2 is YFSETQ. V shed 6 bases and J 5 bases; nucleotides not matched to a gene: 10. The rearrangement joins TRBV5-1 to TRBJ2-7; 11 bases agree with TRBD1. This TCR was recovered from a woman between 18 and 70 years old with a cervical HPV16 infection that either progressed to CIN3+ or cleared (not recorded which). Sample: blood buffy coat. Partial CDR3 DNA: TGCGCCAGCACCCTACTCGGGACAGGGGGAGACGAG. This sequence encodes CASTLLGTGGDE. From start to end, the CDR3 is CASTLLGTGGDEQYF.